Presented here are 32 T cell receptor beta chains from one specimen sequenced in a study of regulatory T cells in long-lasting Graves disease. TCR beta libraries were built with iRepertoire HTBI primers and Arm-PCR of CDR3 regions. TCRdb redid the calling of the multiplex PCR reads with MiXCR, one entry per CDR3 protein. The table lists 500,000 or so distinct CDR3 sequences, around 16% of them singletons. As to time point: newly diagnosed GD, antithyroid drugs for less than 3 months. The TCR library was made from RNA that had been extracted from PBMCs in TRIzol. These data are also associated with another study on T cells in Graves' hyperthyroidism and ophthalmopathy.

Sequences were derived from peripheral blood mononuclear cells (PBMCs), sampled at new diagnosis, from a patient treated with antithyroid drugs. The receptors stem from a middle-aged man with Graves disease.

This clonotype has at least ten counts. This rearrangement joins TRBV28 to TRBJ2-1; possibly TRBD1 for D (5 bases). The length of the CDR3 is 15 residues. Trimming cost V 3 bases and J 3 bases, with 12 bases left between them. Germline values: CDR1 MDHEN, CDR2 SYDVKM. The CDR3 loop reads CASSFLTESYNEQFF. The CDR3 DNA follows: TGTGCCAGCAGTTTCCTGACAGAAAGCTACAATGAGCAGTTCTTC. The full variable domain, with the rest looked up from reference TRBV28 and TRBJ2-1, is DVKVTQSSRYLVKRTGEKVFLECVQDMDHENMFWYRQDPGLGLRLIYFSYDVKMKEKGDIPEGYSVSREKKERFSLILESASTNQTSMYLCASSFLTESYNEQFFGPGTRLTVL.

This chain uses TRBV5-1 with TRBJ2-7; TRBD1 aligns across 8 bases. The CDR3 sequence is 16 residues long. With 0 bases clipped from V and 1 base from J, the junction kept 6 bases outside the gene matches. Germline assignment: CDR1 SGHRS and CDR2 YFSETQ. This CDR3 reads CASSLDGQGKSYEQYF. DNA for the CDR3: TGCGCCAGCAGCTTGGACGGACAGGGAAAATCCTACGAGCAGTACTTC.

This clonotype has only a few counts. This chain links TRBV5-4 with TRBJ1-2; D ambiguous. The length of the CDR3 is 13 residues. V lost 5 bases to trimming and J lost 0 bases, with 8 bases between them. Germline values: CDR1 SGHNT, CDR2 YYREEE (reference sequence). The CDR3 sequence: CASRPRANYGYTF. The CDR3 nucleotides are TGTGCCAGCAGACCAAGGGCTAACTATGGCTACACCTTC.

This clonotype was counted between two and nine times. The chain is built from TRBV6-1 and TRBJ2-7, with D possibly TRBD2 on 6 matching bases. The length of the CDR3 is 12 residues. Germline assignment: CDR1 MNHNS and CDR2 SASEGT. Trimming removed 8 bases from V and 3 bases from J, with 11 bases in between. CDR3 in DNA: TGTGCCAGCCGCGGGGAAGACTACGAGCAGTACTTC. Residues: CASRGEDYEQYF.

This clonotype was seen repeatedly, ten times or more. The chain joins TRBV28 to TRBJ2-7; TRBD1 agrees at 7 bases. The CDR3 is 14 residues long. V lost 7 bases to trimming and J lost 2 bases; unmatched junction nucleotides: 8. CDR1 and CDR2 (germline): MDHEN, SYDVKM. The DNA for the CDR3 is TGTGCCAGCACCCAAGGACAGGTTCCCTACGAGCAGTACTTC. Its translation is CASTQGQVPYEQYF.

CDR3 coding DNA: TGCAGTGCTAGAGTGGGACTAGCGGGGGTGGCAGATACGCAGTATTTT. Residues: CSARVGLAGVADTQYF. This chain connects TRBV20-1 to TRBJ2-3, with 14 bases lining up with TRBD2. V shed 1 base, J shed 4 bases, and the junction held 4 bases outside the gene matches. CDR3 length: 16 residues. CDR1 and CDR2 from the germline V gene are DFQATT and SNEGSKA (reference sequence).

This clonotype was recorded many times. The chain is built from TRBV6-2 or TRBV6-3 and TRBJ2-1; possibly TRBD1 or TRBD2 for D (5 bases each). The CDR3 is made up of 14 amino acids. The germline gives CDR1 MNHEY, CDR2 SVGEGT. Trimming removed 4 bases from V and 6 bases from J, with 13 bases in between. In nucleotides, the CDR3 is TGTGCCAGCAGTTCCGGGACCACCTTCAATGAGCAGTTCTTC. As protein: CASSSGTTFNEQFF.

V usage is TRBV3-1 and J usage is TRBJ1-4; D remains unclear. The CDR3 is 16 amino acids. V lost 1 base to trimming and J lost 0 bases, with 9 bases between them. Germline V CDR1 and CDR2: LGHDT, YNNKEL (reference sequence). The CDR3 DNA reads as TGTGCCAGCAGCCAAGTTTCAGCTGCAACTAATGAAAAACTGTTTTTT. As protein: CASSQVSAATNEKLFF.

This chain connects TRBV11-2 to TRBJ2-5; D gene uncertain. Germline CDR1 reads SGHAT; CDR2 reads FQNNGV. The length of the CDR3 is 15 residues. The ends were cut back, 2 bases at V and 5 bases at J, with 15 bases in the middle. The CDR3 protein is CASSLIMVQWETQYF. The CDR3 DNA reads as TGTGCCAGCAGCTTAATCATGGTACAGTGGGAGACCCAGTACTTC.

This clonotype has ten or more counts. The J gene is TRBJ2-1, the V gene TRBV30; D remains ambiguous. The length of the CDR3 is 15 residues. Germline CDR1 reads GTSNPN; CDR2 reads SVGIG (reference sequence). Between the trimmed V and J ends, which lost 5 bases and 0 bases, there was a span of 14 bases. The DNA for the CDR3 is TGTGCCTGGGCTGCTGCTCCCTCCTCCTACAATGAGCAGTTCTTC. This encodes CAWAAAPSSYNEQFF.

This clonotype was recorded many times. The chain has TRBV7-2 and TRBJ2-7, with 14 positions matching TRBD2. V lost 2 bases and J lost 6; bases outside the gene matches: 6. The germline V gene encodes CDR1 SGHTA and CDR2 FQGNSA. CDR3 length: 16 residues. CDR3 nucleotides: TGTGCCAGCAGCTTAAGGACTAGCGGGAGGAACCGCGAGCAGTACTTC. This gives the protein CASSLRTSGRNREQYF.

This clonotype has ten or more counts. The DNA for the CDR3 is TGTGCCAGCAGCCGAAGAGGGAGGGAAGAGACCCAGTACTTC. Translation gives CASSRRGREETQYF. This chain links TRBV11-3 with TRBJ2-5, with TRBD2 matching 7 bases. The CDR3 spans 14 residues. Germline assignment: CDR1 SGHNT and CDR2 YENEEA. V lost 5 bases to trimming and J lost 3 bases; unmatched junction nucleotides: 6.

This clonotype was detected ten times or more. This chain uses TRBV27 with TRBJ2-7; perhaps TRBD2 as D (6 bases). Trimming removed 2 bases at V and 2 bases at J, with 13 bases between. Germline CDR1 and CDR2: MNHEY and SMNVEV (reference sequence). There are 15 residues in the CDR3. The CDR3 spells CASSLSGAGTYEQYF. The DNA of the CDR3 is TGTGCCAGCAGTTTAAGTGGCGCGGGAACCTACGAGCAGTACTTC.

This clonotype was detected many times. V gene TRBV5-4 combines with J gene TRBJ2-5; 7 bases agree with TRBD1. V shed 10 bases, J shed 3 bases, and the junction held 6 bases outside the gene matches. Germline CDR1 and CDR2: SGHNT and YYREEE (reference sequence). The CDR3 loop spans 12 amino acids. CDR3 nucleotide sequence: TGTGCCCTCCAAGACAGGGAAGAGACCCAGTACTTC. Translation gives CALQDREETQYF.

The rearrangement joins TRBV30 to TRBJ1-1, with 9 positions matching TRBD1. The germline V gene encodes CDR1 GTSNPN and CDR2 SVGIG (reference sequence). J gave up 1 base and V 3 bases, and 6 bases lay outside the gene matches. The CDR3 is made up of 15 amino acids. The CDR3 sequence: CAWSRMGQGNTEAFF. The CDR3, as DNA: TGTGCCTGGAGCCGCATGGGACAGGGGAACACTGAAGCTTTCTTT.

The rearrangement uses TRBV19 and TRBJ1-2; TRBD1 might be the D (5 bases). V was pared by 5 bases and J by 3 bases, with 10 bases between. The CDR3 length is 13 residues. Germline CDR1 and CDR2: LNHDA and SQIVND (reference sequence). The CDR3 coding sequence is TGTGCCAGTAGTCCGGTAGGGGACTATGGCTACACCTTC. As protein: CASSPVGDYGYTF.

This clonotype appeared many times. The chain links TRBV28 to TRBJ1-5; D may be TRBD1 (5 bases). The CDR3 contains 15 residues. Trimming pared 2 bases from V and 9 bases from J, leaving 17 bases between. CDR1 and CDR2 from the germline V gene are MDHEN and SYDVKM. The CDR3 sequence: CASSLLKGPQGPQHF. CDR3 in DNA: TGTGCCAGCAGTTTACTGAAGGGCCCCCAGGGGCCCCAGCATTTT.

About this clonotype itself: A junction end diverges from the germline sequence, so it may reflect a read error. The chain joins TRBV18 to TRBJ1-4; D gene uncertain. Looked up from germline, CDR1 is KGHSH and CDR2 is LQKENI. The CDR3 has 13 residues. The DNA for the CDR3 is TGTGCCAGCACACCTCAACTGCATGAAAAACTGTTTTTT. Translating gives CASTPQLHEKLFF. The full variable domain, its missing parts supplied by reference TRBV18 and TRBJ1-4, is NAGVMQNPRHLVRRRGQEARLRCSPMKGHSHVYWYRQLPEEGLKFMVYLQKENIIDESGMPKERFSAEFPKEGPSILRIQQVVRGDSAAYFCASTPQLHEKLFFGSGTQLSVL.

The chain combines TRBV27 with TRBJ2-1; D unresolved. The CDR3 covers 12 residues. Germline V lookup: CDR1 MNHEY, CDR2 SMNVEV (reference sequence). V was trimmed by 4 bases and J by 7 bases, leaving 8 bases between them. The CDR3 region has the DNA TGTGCCAGCAGTTCCCAAATGAATGAGCAGTTCTTC. It yields the protein CASSSQMNEQFF.

As for this clonotype: This could be a read error, since a much larger clone is one nucleotide away. CDR3 in amino acids: CASSGGRLMNTEAFF. CDR3 in DNA: TGTGCCAGCAGTGGGGGACGGTTGATGAACACTGAAGCTTTCTTT. The chain couples TRBV6-1 to TRBJ1-1; D might be TRBD1 (5 bases). CDR3 length: 15 residues. V lost 4 bases, J lost 0 bases, and 12 bases lay in between. CDR1 is MNHNS, CDR2 SASEGT, per germline.

Regarding this clonotype: One base away lies a much larger clone, so this may be a sequencing read error. This rearrangement joins TRBV6-4 to TRBJ2-1; TRBD2 matches at 8 bases. This CDR3 is 15 amino acids long. Germline V lookup: CDR1 MRHNA, CDR2 SNTAGT. DNA for the CDR3: TGTGCCACCAGTGACGGGACTAGTCAGTACAATGAGCAGTTCTTC. Its protein product is CATSDGTSQYNEQFF.

This clonotype occurred many times. The chain employs TRBV28 and TRBJ1-1, with a tentative D call TRBD1 (6 bases). The germline V gene encodes CDR1 MDHEN and CDR2 SYDVKM. The V end was cut by 4 bases, the J end by 1 base, with 13 bases between. This CDR3 has 15 amino acids. The DNA for the CDR3 is TGTGCCAGCAGTTCACCAGGGGCTCCGAACACTGAAGCTTTCTTT. It translates to CASSSPGAPNTEAFF.

This clonotype was seen only a few times. V usage is TRBV19 and J usage is TRBJ1-2; D unresolved. The V and J ends lost 3 bases and 8 bases respectively, with 10 bases between them. The CDR3 is 12 residues long. Germline CDR1 is LNHDA and CDR2 is SQIVND (reference sequence). The CDR3 spells CASSIGESGYTF. CDR3 sequence (DNA): TGTGCCAGTAGTATCGGAGAAAGCGGCTACACCTTC. Supplemented by reference TRBV19 and TRBJ1-2, the full variable domain reads DGGITQSPKYLFRKEGQNVTLSCEQNLNHDAMYWYRQDPGQGLRLIYYSQIVNDFQKGDIAEGYSVSREKKESFPLTVTSAQKNPTAFYLCASSIGESGYTFGSGTRLTVV.

In its sample, this clonotype was seen many times. The gene calls are TRBV3-1 and TRBJ1-2; D unresolved. CDR3 size: 14 residues. V lost 1 base, J lost 5 bases, and 11 bases lay in between. Germline-derived CDR1 and CDR2 are LGHDT and YNNKEL (reference sequence). DNA for the CDR3: TGTGCCAGCAGCCAAGTCGAGAAAGGTTATGGCTACACCTTC. Protein product: CASSQVEKGYGYTF.

The table lists this clonotype with many counts. This chain joins TRBV30 and TRBJ2-7; perhaps TRBD2 as D (6 bases). Trimming cost V 5 bases and J 6 bases, with 14 bases left between them. CDR3 length: 12 amino acids. Germline loops: CDR1 GTSNPN, CDR2 SVGIG (reference sequence). The CDR3 nucleotides read TGTGCCTGGGGGCGGGGCCCTGGCGAGCAGTACTTC. Translated, it gives CAWGRGPGEQYF.

This clonotype was observed many times. J is TRBJ2-1 and V is TRBV11-2; 8 bases agree with TRBD1. This CDR3 contains 13 residues. Germline CDR1 reads SGHAT; CDR2 reads FQNNGV. V lost 5 bases to trimming and J lost 7 bases; unmatched junction nucleotides: 4. This CDR3 reads CASSPDRGNEQFF. DNA for the CDR3: TGTGCCAGCAGCCCAGACAGGGGTAATGAGCAGTTCTTC.

The V gene is TRBV13, the J gene TRBJ1-2; 12 bases align to TRBD1. Germline assignment: CDR1 PRHDT and CDR2 FYEKMQ (reference sequence). The CDR3 loop spans 12 amino acids. With V trimmed by 8 bases and J by 6 bases, 1 base remained unmatched. The CDR3 coding sequence is TGTGCCAGCGGGACAGGGGGCAATGGCTACACCTTC. Its protein product is CASGTGGNGYTF.

Sample share makes this clonotype medium-sized (0.01 to 0.1%). The V call is TRBV10-3, the J call TRBJ2-2, with D uncertain. Trimming stripped 6 bases from V and 0 bases from J, with 11 bases between. CDR3 length: 15 residues. Looked up from germline, CDR1 is ENHRY and CDR2 is SYGVKD. The CDR3 here is CAIRPERSNTGELFF. CDR3 coding DNA: TGTGCCATCAGGCCTGAGCGCTCGAACACCGGGGAGCTGTTTTTT.

This clonotype came up many times. The genes are TRBV6-2 or TRBV6-3 and TRBJ2-7; 11 nucleotides align to TRBD2. Germline CDR1 is MNHEY and CDR2 is SVGEGT. CDR3 size: 16 residues. V shed 5 bases and J 0 bases; nucleotides not matched to a gene: 6. The CDR3 DNA is TGTGCCAGCAGTCTTTGGACTAGCGGGTTCTCCTACGAGCAGTACTTC. As protein: CASSLWTSGFSYEQYF.

This clonotype was seen at least ten times. The chain uses TRBV2 and TRBJ2-1; D remains unclear. V lost 1 base and J lost 2, with 9 bases in between. The CDR3 runs to 15 residues. Germline CDR1 reads SNHLY; CDR2 reads FYNNEI. CDR3 residues: CASSEVKGAYNEQFF. The CDR3 DNA reads TGTGCCAGCAGTGAAGTGAAGGGCGCCTACAATGAGCAGTTCTTC.

In the case of this clonotype: A much larger clone sits a single nucleotide away, making a read error possible. This is likely a read error, given that the CDR3 carries no conserved phenylalanine or tryptophan at its end. The chain carries TRBV11-3 and TRBJ1-1; D ambiguous. Germline assignment: CDR1 SGHNT and CDR2 YENEEA. Trimming removed 5 bases at V and 5 bases at J, with 12 bases between. CDR3 size: 13 residues. CDR3 coding DNA: TGTGCCAGCAGCGACGGAGGTGGGACTGAAGCTTTCCTT. It translates to CASSDGGGTEAFL.

This clonotype was picked up many times. The chain uses TRBV12-3 or TRBV12-4 and TRBJ2-6; D remains ambiguous. The CDR3 contains 17 residues. V lost 5 bases and J lost 0, with 14 bases in between. Here the CDR3 reads CASSPTKHLSGANVLTF. CDR3 nucleotides: TGTGCCAGCAGTCCAACTAAACACCTCTCTGGGGCCAACGTCCTGACTTTC.